The clone carrying this T cell receptor (beta chain) came up many times. Its specificity is not known. The sample comes from a study of T cells in Graves' hyperthyroidism and ophthalmopathy. Overall study findings and caveats: Ophthalmopathy was separated from stable hyperthyroidism by a 13 V-J model. It was a median 6.5 months before onset that the model predicted ophthalmopathy. Most clonotypes expanded in thyroid above 0.001 were likewise present in blood.

TCR beta CDR3 sequences were amplified from RNA transcripts. The TCR CDR3 first-round RT-PCR relied on the HTBI primer set. MiXCR, applied by TCRdb to the multiplex PCR reads, yields one record per CDR3 protein. The table has some 510,000 distinct CDR3 sequences, about a fifth seen once; the top ten hold about 25%. The CDR3 totals 13 residues. In germline, CDR1 is SGHTA, CDR2 FQGNSA. V lost 5 bases, J lost 4 bases, and 5 bases stayed unmatched. Sequenced sample: blood. This sequence joins TRBV7-2 and TRBJ2-7, with 7 bases matching TRBD1. The clonotype comes from a man younger than 35 with Graves' hyperthyroidism. CDR3 residues: CASSPDRLYEQYF. The DNA for the CDR3 is TGTGCCAGCAGCCCGGACAGGTTATACGAGCAGTACTTC.